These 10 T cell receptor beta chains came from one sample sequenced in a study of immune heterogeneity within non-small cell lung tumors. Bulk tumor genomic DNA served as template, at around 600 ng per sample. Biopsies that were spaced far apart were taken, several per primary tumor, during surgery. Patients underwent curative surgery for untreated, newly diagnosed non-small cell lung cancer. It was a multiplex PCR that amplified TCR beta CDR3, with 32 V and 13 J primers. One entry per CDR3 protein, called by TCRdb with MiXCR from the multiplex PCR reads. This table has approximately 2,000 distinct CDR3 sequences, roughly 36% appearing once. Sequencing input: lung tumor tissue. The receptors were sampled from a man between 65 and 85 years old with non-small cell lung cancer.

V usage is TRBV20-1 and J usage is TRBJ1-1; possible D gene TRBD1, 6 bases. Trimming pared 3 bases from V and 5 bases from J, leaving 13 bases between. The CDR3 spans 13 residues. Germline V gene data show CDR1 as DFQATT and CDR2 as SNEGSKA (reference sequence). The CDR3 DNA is TGCAGTGCTAGCGCCAGGGGCGGGACTGAAGCTTTCTTT. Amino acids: CSASARGGTEAFF.

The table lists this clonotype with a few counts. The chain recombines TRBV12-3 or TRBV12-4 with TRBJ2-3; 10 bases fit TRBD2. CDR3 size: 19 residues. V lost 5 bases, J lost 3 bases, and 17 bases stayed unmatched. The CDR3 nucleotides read TGTGCCAGCAGTCTACGCCTTGGAGGAGCGGGGGGGTGGACAGATACGCAGTATTTT. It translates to CASSLRLGGAGGWTDTQYF.

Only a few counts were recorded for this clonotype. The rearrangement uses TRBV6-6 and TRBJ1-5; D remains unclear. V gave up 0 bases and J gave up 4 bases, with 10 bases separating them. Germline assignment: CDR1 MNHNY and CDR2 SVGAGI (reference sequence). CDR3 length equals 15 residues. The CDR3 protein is CASSYSGRRNQPQHF. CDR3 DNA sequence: TGTGCCAGCAGTTACTCAGGACGGAGAAATCAGCCCCAGCATTTT.

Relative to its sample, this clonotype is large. CDR3 sequence: CASSDRMNTEAFF. CDR3 coding DNA: TGTGCCAGCAGCGACAGGATGAACACTGAAGCTTTCTTT. V and J are TRBV27 and TRBJ1-1, with D possibly matching TRBD1 (6 bases). The CDR3 has 13 residues. Germline V gene lookup returns CDR1 MNHEY and CDR2 SMNVEV (reference sequence). Trimming stripped 6 bases from V and 0 bases from J, with 8 bases between.

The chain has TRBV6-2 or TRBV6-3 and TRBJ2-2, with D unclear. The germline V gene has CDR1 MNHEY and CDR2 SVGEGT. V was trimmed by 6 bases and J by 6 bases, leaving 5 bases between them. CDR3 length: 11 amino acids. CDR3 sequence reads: CASSRAGELFF. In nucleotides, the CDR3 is TGTGCCAGCAGCCGGGCCGGGGAGCTGTTTTTT.

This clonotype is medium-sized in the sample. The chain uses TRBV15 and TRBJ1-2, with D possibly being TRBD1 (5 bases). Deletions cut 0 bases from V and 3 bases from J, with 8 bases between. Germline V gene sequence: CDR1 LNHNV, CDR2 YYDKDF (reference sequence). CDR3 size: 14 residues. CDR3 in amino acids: CATSRDKGHYGYTF. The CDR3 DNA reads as TGTGCCACCAGCAGAGATAAGGGGCACTATGGCTACACCTTC. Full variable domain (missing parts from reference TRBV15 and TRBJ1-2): DAMVIQNPRYQVTQFGKPVTLSCSQTLNHNVMYWYQQKSSQAPKLLFHYYDKDFNNEADTPDNFQSRRPNTSFCFLDIRSPGLGDTAMYLCATSRDKGHYGYTFGSGTRLTVV.

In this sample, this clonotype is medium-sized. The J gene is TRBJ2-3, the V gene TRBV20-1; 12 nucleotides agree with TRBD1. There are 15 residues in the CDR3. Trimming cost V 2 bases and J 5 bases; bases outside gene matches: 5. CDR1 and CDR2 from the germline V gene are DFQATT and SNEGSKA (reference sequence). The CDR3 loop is CSARPGTGGGDTQYF. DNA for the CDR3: TGCAGTGCTAGACCCGGGACAGGGGGCGGAGATACGCAGTATTTT.

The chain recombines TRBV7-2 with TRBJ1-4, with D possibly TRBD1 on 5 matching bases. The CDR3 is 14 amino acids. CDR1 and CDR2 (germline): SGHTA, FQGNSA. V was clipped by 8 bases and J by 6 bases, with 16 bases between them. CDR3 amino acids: CASATGTAYEKLFF. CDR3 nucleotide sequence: TGTGCCAGCGCAACCGGGACCGCTTATGAAAAACTGTTTTTT.

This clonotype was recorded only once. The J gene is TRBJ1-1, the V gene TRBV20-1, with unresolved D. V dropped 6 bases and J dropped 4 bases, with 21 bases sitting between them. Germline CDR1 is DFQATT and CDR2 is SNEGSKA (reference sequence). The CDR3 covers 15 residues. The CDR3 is CSASQVAGLGTEAFF. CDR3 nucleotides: TGCAGTGCGTCTCAGGTGGCCGGTTTGGGCACTGAAGCTTTCTTT.

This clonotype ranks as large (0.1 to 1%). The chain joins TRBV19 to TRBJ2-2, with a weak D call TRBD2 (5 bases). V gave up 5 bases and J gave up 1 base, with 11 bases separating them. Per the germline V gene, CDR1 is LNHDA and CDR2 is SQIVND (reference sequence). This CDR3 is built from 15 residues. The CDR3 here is CASSPGSGNTGELFF. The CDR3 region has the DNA TGTGCCAGTAGTCCTGGCAGCGGGAACACCGGGGAGCTGTTTTTT.